This T cell receptor (beta chain) was sequenced in a study of cytomegalovirus exposure and HLA in healthy donors (TCRdb year 2017). In terms of the full investigation: In an earlier analysis of 587 of the donors, 250 to 300 Gb of sequence data and 90 million to 130 million unique TCR beta sequences from about 180 million T cells were reported. An earlier analysis of around 540 of the donors applied high-throughput TCR beta sequencing to assess whether each TCR beta V gene segment acted as functional or pseudogenic. A handful of DR-DQ haplotypes were handled as single units for association and clustering because linkage in the cohort was strong. The number of donors typed differed by locus, with about 629-640 for A, B, C, DRB1 and DQB1, roughly 520 for DQA1, 600 to 610 for DPA1, and around 450 for DPB1. Approximately 300 gigabases of sequencing data and 75 million to 85 million unique TCR sequences made up an early release that covered roughly 670 HLA-typed donors. The study used immunosequencing to profile the T cell repertoires of approximately 640 subjects and linked those repertoires to cytomegalovirus serostatus. Donor age, sex, ethnicity and CMV serostatus were compiled together with the repertoire data. Rather than drawing on any new phenotypic data, the later analysis identified candidate immune exposures from TCR beta sequences and the way those sequences occurred across donors. Along with the roughly 670-subject first cohort, a separate validation cohort of more than 90 different subjects was used. Class I and class II HLA loci were covered by the typing at four-digit resolution. Among the roughly 400 genotyped donors, around 81% belonged to the genetic ancestry cluster associated with self-reported Caucasian donors. High-throughput TCR immunosequencing, statistical association of individual TCRs with disease status, and machine learning were combined to predict cytomegalovirus infection status. The study aimed to test whether signatures of past pathogen exposure could be identified by cataloging public T cell receptors. Every repertoire in the discovery cohort had been generated on one and the same sequencing platform. A later analysis re-examined previously published TCR beta repertoires from 500 to 700 donors and added high-resolution HLA genotyping to investigate patterns of TCR occurrence. A later genetic analysis took genome-wide SNP genotypes for about 55% of the roughly 700 donors and used that subset as a discovery cohort. On average, 235,054 unique TCR beta nucleotide sequences were sequenced per donor among 350 to 400 genotyped donors of the cohort, with roughly 19% of those sequences being non-productive. The paper as a whole reports these results and caveats: According to a later analysis, TCR association rates differed among HLA loci, with DRB1 alleles showing the most associated TCRs and HLA-C alleles showing the fewest. Because some donors lacked HLA typing at each locus, the association tests relied only on the typed subset. Linkage disequilibrium might explain the correlated functional status among segregating V segments, but an unknown experimental factor could not be excluded. Only TCR beta chains were sequenced in this cohort, and the absence of alpha or paired-chain data limited detectable features. A cluster of highly shared sequence variants was judged likely to represent a technical artifact of the sequencing pipeline. In a later genetic analysis, a missense DCLRE1C variant was associated with V-gene and J-gene trimming of TCR beta chains, and the association was replicated in an independent cohort. At a false discovery rate of 0.05, a later analysis linked some 18,000 TCR beta sequences to specific HLA alleles. Three of the identified cytomegalovirus-associated TCR beta chains were confirmed in vitro to be specific for cytomegalovirus antigens. According to a later analysis, most CMV-associated TCR beta chains appeared to be HLA-restricted, and the HLA associations seemed to be driven largely by CMV exposure. Cytomegalovirus status was reported to be diagnosed by the classifier with high specificity and sensitivity in both the original and validation cohorts. CMV serostatus was the only immune exposure information available for the cohort. Assigning TCR associations to individual alleles was difficult when HLA alleles, especially DR and DQ, strongly co-occurred. A later analysis reported that several top co-occurrence clusters appeared linked to parvovirus B19, influenza, CMV and Epstein-Barr virus. The presence/absence analyses assumed that sequencing depth was roughly uniform across donors, and that assumption may not be true. Because counts were too low, seventeen rarely observed V segments, including chromosome 9 orphons, were left out of the earlier analysis of 500 to 650 of the donors. A further reported finding was that TCR beta sequences accurately predicted the HLA-A and HLA-B alleles for most subjects in the first cohort. Most TCR sequences were seen in very few donors, while some public TCRs were found in many individuals. An earlier analysis of 587 of the donors showed that most TCR beta V segments appeared in productive rearrangements either about 87% or about 30% of the time, which broadly matched IMGT annotations. In a later analysis, HLA-associated TCR beta chains were found to be more clonally expanded and to have lower generation probabilities than equally common non-associated chains. Because the 87-base-pair reads could not distinguish some IMGT-functional V segments, including TRBV6-2 and TRBV6-3, those segments were excluded. A later genetic analysis reported fewer N-insertions in productive TCRs among donors in an Asian-associated ancestry cluster than the approximately 670-donor mean. The study listed 164 TCR beta chains as associated with cytomegalovirus. According to the authors, the approach could potentially be generalized to other disease states and immunological phenotypes.

On this clone itself: This clone's antigen is unknown. No base quality values were provided; no much bigger clone lies one nucleotide off.

In total, roughly 670 healthy bone marrow donors made up the cohort. Cohort members were all nominally healthy when sampled, although unrecorded immune exposures were likely present. The donor was CMV seropositive and was included in the group of 250 to 300 seropositive cohort members. Every donor gave a peripheral blood sample, and the peripheral blood mononuclear cells from that sample were used for TCR beta sequencing. The Qiagen DNeasy Blood Extraction Kit was used to extract genomic DNA from the blood cell samples. Libraries were constructed by the immunoSEQ multiplex PCR assay. The multiplex PCR relied on a mix of 60 forward primers for TCR Vbeta segments and 13 reverse primers for TCR Jbeta segments. Amplification of the CDR3 region of rearranged TCR beta genes was performed with a multiplex PCR assay on genomic DNA. The Illumina HiSeq System was used to sequence the amplified TCR beta libraries as 87-base-pair reads. The paper's processing steps were these. A later analysis tallied about 77 million unique TCR beta chains across the roughly 610 repertoires, and approximately 12 million of those chains were shared by two or more donors. A nearest-neighbor algorithm error-corrected the raw reads and collapsed the reads into unique sequences, merging closely related sequences to remove PCR and sequencing errors. To assign V, D and J gene segments, CDR3 sequences were aligned to IMGT reference sequences. Each retained sequence needed at least a six-nucleotide match to both a V gene segment and a J gene segment. A rearrangement was called productive if the CDR3 had no stop codons and remained in frame with V and J, and every other rearrangement was called non-productive. Following IMGT convention, CDR3 was defined as the stretch from the second conserved V-encoded cysteine up to the conserved J-encoded phenylalanine. The earlier analysis of approximately 500 of the donors excluded sequences that lacked an unambiguous match to a single V gene segment. In an earlier analysis of several hundred of the donors, a V segment was called functional when productive rearrangements were above 56.7%, and segregating when the standard deviation between donors exceeded 5%. To diagnose cytomegalovirus status from the catalog of TCR beta chain sequences, a statistical classification framework was built. In a later analysis, V and J genes were assigned by comparing TCR nucleotide sequences against IMGT/GENE-DB human TR gene sequences. The TCRdist pipeline was used in a later analysis to assign CDR3 sequences and most-parsimonious VDJ recombination scenarios. In a later analysis, each TCR beta chain was defined by its CDR3 amino acid sequence together with its V-gene family, and reads without a unique V-gene family were excluded. As a way to deal with suspected cross-contamination and a sequencing artifact, a later analysis dropped hundreds of nucleotide sequences that were highly shared and had low generation probability. A later analysis calculated a clonal expansion index for each public chain from normalized within-repertoire ranks of inferred template counts. A later analysis computed generation probabilities with a VDJ recombination model fitted to out-of-frame rearrangements, and checked the results against IGoR. Hypergeometric tests were used in a later analysis to score TCR-TCR, TCR-HLA and TCR-CMV co-occurrence, with a repertoire-size bias correction applied to the TCR pairs. False discovery rates were estimated in a later analysis by permuting HLA or CMV assignments 20 times. In a later analysis, co-occurring TCRs were grouped with DBSCAN, and TCRdist sequence similarity was added when clustering was performed within HLA-allele-positive subsets. Repertoires with fewer than 30,000 or more than 120,000 public chains, plus five repertoires with anomalous nucleotide sharing, were excluded from co-occurrence clustering. The table was pulled from immuneACCESS by TCRdb, which kept in-frame rearrangements only. Such tables lose some clones; where checked, under half of the loss comes from unresolved V genes, and the rest has no known cause. Clone size and V and J calls were adopted from that table, with D and trimming inferred from the DNA. Recorded for this sample are about 120,000 clones; 65% to 85% of them occurred a single time. The ten largest account for roughly 4% of the sample.

Based on the germline V gene (reference sequence), the CDR1 and CDR2 sequences are SEHNR and FQNEAQ. Relative to germline, V is 5 bases shorter and J is 4 bases shorter, with 14 bases between their ends. The CDR3 goes from the cysteine to the phenylalanine over 15 residues. The read is trimmed to its CDR3 DNA, 45 bases read in frame from base 1. The sequence came from a man younger than 35 in good health and CMV-seropositive. The receptor chain draws on TRBV7-9 and TRBJ1-4; TRBD1 is a possible D gene, resting on 6 matching bases. The sample was PBMCs. The sequenced DNA: TGTGCCAGCAGCCCGTTGGACAGAGTTAATGAAAAACTGTTTTTT. This sequence encodes CASSPLDRVNEKLFF.